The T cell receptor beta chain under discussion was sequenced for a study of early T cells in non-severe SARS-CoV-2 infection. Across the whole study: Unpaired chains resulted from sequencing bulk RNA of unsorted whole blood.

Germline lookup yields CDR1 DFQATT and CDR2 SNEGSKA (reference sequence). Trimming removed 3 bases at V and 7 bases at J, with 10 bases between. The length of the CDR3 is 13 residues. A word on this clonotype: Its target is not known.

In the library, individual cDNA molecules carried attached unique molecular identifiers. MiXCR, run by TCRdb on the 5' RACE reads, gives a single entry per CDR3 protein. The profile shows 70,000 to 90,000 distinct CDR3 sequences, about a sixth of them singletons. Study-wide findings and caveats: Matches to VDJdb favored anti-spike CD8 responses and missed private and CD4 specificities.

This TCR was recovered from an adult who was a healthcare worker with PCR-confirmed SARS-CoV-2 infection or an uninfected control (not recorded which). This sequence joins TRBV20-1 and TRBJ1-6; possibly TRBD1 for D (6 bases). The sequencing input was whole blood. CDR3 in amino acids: CSASGTPNSPLHF. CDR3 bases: TGCAGTGCTAGCGGGACACCGAATTCACCCCTCCACTTT.